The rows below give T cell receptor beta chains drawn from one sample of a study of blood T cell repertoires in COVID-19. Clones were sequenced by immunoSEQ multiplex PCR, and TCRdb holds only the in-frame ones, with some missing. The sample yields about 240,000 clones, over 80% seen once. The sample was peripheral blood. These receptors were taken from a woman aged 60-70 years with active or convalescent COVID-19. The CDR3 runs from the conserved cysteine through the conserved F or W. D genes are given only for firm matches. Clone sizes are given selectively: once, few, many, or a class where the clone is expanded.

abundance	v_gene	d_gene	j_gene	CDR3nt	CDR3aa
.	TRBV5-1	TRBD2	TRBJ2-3	TGCGCCAGCAGCACGGGGCGGGAGATGGAAGATACGCAGTATTTT	CASSTGREMEDTQYF
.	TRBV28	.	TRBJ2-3	TGTGCCAGCACTTTTACTAGCACAGATACGCAGTATTTT	CASTFTSTDTQYF
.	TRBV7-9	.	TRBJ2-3	TGTGCCAGCAGCATTACGGGGGGCGCCACAGATACGCAGTATTTT	CASSITGGATDTQYF
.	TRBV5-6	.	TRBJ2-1	TGTGCCAGCAGCCCGGTGGAGCCAACGTTAGGTGAGCAGTTCTTC	CASSPVEPTLGEQFF
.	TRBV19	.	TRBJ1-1	TGTGCCAGTAGTATCCCCGCCAGGGGTAACACTGAAGCTTTCTTT	CASSIPARGNTEAFF
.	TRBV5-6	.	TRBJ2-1	TGTGCCAGCAGCTGGACTTACAACAATGAGCAGTTCTTC	CASSWTYNNEQFF
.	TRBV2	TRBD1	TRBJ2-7	TGTGCCAGCAGTGACCGACAGGGACCCTACGAGCAGTACTTC	CASSDRQGPYEQYF
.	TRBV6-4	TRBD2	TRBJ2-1	TGTGCCAGCAGTGACTCTAGCGGGAGAAGAAATGAGCAGTTCTTC	CASSDSSGRRNEQFF
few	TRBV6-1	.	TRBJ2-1	TGTGCCAGCAGTGTAAGGGCAGGGATATCCTCCTACAATGAGCAGTTCTTC	CASSVRAGISSYNEQFF
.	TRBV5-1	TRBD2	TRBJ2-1	TGCGCCAGCAGCCCCCGGGGTAGCGGGGGGTATAATGAGCAGTTCTTC	CASSPRGSGGYNEQFF
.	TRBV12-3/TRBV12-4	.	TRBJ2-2	TGTGCCAGCAGTTTACAGAACACCGGGGAGCTGTTTTTT	CASSLQNTGELFF
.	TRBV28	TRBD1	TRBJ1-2	TGTGCCAGCAGTTTCCCACACACGGACAGGGTTGACTATGGCTACACCTTC	CASSFPHTDRVDYGYTF
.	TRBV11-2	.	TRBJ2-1	TGTGCCAGCAGCTTATCCCGGGACTCCAGCGTCGATGAGCAGTTCTTC	CASSLSRDSSVDEQFF
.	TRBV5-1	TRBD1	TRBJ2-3	TGCGCCAGCAGCTTAGCGACAGGGGATGGCACAGATACGCAGTATTTT	CASSLATGDGTDTQYF
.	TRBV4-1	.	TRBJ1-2	TGCGCCAGCAGCCCGTCGGGAGAGACTAACTATGGCTACACCTTC	CASSPSGETNYGYTF
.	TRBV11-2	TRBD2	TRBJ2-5	TGTGCCAGCACCCCCGGACTAGCGGGTCCGAAGACCCAGTACTTC	CASTPGLAGPKTQYF
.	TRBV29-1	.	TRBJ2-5	TGCAGCGTTGTGAGAGGGGGTCGCGAGACCCAGTACTTC	CSVVRGGRETQYF
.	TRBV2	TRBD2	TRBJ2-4	TGTGCCAGCAGGATACCCCCGGGACTAGGGGGAGACATTCAGTACTTC	CASRIPPGLGGDIQYF
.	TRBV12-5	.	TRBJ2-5	TGTGCTAGTGGTCAGGACAGCCCCCAAGAGACCCAGTACTTC	CASGQDSPQETQYF
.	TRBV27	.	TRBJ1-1	TGTGCCAGCAGTTTATTCTCCCAGGCTCTGAACACTGAAGCTTTCTTT	CASSLFSQALNTEAFF
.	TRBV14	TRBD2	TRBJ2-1	TGTGCCAGCAGCCAAGAGGTTGGAGCGGGATTCTACAATGAGCAGTTCTTC	CASSQEVGAGFYNEQFF
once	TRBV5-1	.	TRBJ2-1	TGCGCCAGCAGCTTGCCCGAGGGGGGGGTAAGCTCCTACAATGAGCAGTTCTTC	CASSLPEGGVSSYNEQFF
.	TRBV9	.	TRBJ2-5	TGTGCCAGCAGCGTAGCAGGACAAAGACAAGAGACCCAGTACTTC	CASSVAGQRQETQYF
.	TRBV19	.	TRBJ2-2	TGTGCCAGTACCGCAGGAAGCATGCAATCCGGCGGGGAGCTGTTTTTT	CASTAGSMQSGGELFF
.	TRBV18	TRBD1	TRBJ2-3	TGTGCCAGCTCACCGAGGACAGGTACAGATACGCAGTATTTT	CASSPRTGTDTQYF
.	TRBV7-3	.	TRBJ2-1	TGTGCCAGCAGCTTAGGACTGTCGTTCGATGAGCAGTTCTTC	CASSLGLSFDEQFF
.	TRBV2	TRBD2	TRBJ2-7	TGTGCCAGCAGCCCGACTAGCGGGAGATCCAACGAGCAGTACTTC	CASSPTSGRSNEQYF
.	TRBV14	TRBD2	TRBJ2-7	TGTGCCAGCAGCCCGCCCGGGGGACTACGCTACGAGCAGTACTTC	CASSPPGGLRYEQYF
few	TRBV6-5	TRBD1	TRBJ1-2	TGTGCCAGCAGTTTCCGTGGGGGGACAGGGTTCTATGGCTACACCTTC	CASSFRGGTGFYGYTF
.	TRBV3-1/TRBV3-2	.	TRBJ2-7	TGTGCCAGCAGCCAAGATACCACAGGGATCCACGAGCAGTACTTC	CASSQDTTGIHEQYF
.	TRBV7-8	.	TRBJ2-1	TGTGCCAGCAGCTCCGGTAGGCGGGTCTCCTACAATGAGCAGTTCTTC	CASSSGRRVSYNEQFF
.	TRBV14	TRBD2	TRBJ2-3	TGTGCCAGCAGCCAAGAGGAGGCTAGCGGGGGGGCAGATACGCAGTATTTT	CASSQEEASGGADTQYF
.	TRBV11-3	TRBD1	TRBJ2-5	TGTGCCAGCAGCCAGGGGACAGGGGGCTTGGAGACCCAGTACTTC	CASSQGTGGLETQYF
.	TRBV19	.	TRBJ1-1	TGTGCCAGTACCCTGGTGGCAGGGACTGGCACTGAAGCTTTCTTT	CASTLVAGTGTEAFF
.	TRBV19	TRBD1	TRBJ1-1	TGTGCCAGTAGGGACAGGGGAAACACTGAAGCTTTCTTT	CASRDRGNTEAFF
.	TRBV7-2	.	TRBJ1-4	TGTGCCAGCAGCTTGGCAGGGAATGAAAAACTGTTTTTT	CASSLAGNEKLFF
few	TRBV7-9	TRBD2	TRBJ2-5	TGTGCCAGCAGCTTGGCGGGGGAGTGGACCCAGTACTTC	CASSLAGEWTQYF
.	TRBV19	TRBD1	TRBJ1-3	TGTGCCAGTAGTGGCCCGGGACAGGGGATAAACACCATATATTTT	CASSGPGQGINTIYF
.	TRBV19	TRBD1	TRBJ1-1	TGTGCCAGTAGTTTGGACAGGGGTGGGTCTGAAGCTTTCTTT	CASSLDRGGSEAFF